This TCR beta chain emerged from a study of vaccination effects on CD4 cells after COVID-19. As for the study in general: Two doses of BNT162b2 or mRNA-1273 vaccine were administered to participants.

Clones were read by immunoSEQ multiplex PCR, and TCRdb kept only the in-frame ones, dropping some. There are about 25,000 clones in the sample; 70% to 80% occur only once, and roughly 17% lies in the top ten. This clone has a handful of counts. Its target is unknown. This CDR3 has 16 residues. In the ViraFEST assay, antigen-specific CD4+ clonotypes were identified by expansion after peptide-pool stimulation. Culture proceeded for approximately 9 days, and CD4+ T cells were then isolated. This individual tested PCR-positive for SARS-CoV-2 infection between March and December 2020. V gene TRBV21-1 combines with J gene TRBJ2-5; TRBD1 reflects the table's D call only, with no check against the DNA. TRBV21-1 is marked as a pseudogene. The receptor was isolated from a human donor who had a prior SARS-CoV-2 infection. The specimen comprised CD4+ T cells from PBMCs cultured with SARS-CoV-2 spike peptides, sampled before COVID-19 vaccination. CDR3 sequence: CASRKGAGGLQETQYF. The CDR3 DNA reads TGTGCCAGCAGGAAAGGGGCAGGGGGACTCCAAGAGACCCAGTACTTC.